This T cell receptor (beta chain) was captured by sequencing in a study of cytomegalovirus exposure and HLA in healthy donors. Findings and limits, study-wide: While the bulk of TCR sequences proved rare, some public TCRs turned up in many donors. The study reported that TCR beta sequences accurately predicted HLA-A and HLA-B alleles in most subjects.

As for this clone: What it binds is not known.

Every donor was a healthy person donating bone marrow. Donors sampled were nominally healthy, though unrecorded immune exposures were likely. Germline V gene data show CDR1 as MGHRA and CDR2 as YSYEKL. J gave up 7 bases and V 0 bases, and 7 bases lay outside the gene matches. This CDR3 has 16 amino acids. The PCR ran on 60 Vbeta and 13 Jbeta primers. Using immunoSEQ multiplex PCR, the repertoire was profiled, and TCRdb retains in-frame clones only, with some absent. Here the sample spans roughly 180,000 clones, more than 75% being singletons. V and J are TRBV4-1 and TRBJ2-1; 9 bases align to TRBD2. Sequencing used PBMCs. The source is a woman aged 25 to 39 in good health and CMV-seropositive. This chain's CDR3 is CASSQDGSGGTNEQFF. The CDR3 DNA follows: TGCGCCAGCAGCCAAGATGGGAGCGGGGGGACTAATGAGCAGTTCTTC.